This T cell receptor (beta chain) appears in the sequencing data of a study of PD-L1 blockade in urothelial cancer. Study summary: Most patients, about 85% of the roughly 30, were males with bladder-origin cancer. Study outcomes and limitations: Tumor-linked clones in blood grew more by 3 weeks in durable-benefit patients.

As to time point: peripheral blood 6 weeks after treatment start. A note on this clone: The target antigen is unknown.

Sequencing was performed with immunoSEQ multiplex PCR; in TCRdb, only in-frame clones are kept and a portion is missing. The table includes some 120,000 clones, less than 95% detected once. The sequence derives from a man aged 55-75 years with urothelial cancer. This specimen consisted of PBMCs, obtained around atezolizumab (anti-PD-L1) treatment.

The CDR3 loop reads CASSLNGVGTDTQYF. The CDR3 coding sequence is TGTGCCAGCAGCTTAAACGGGGTAGGGACAGATACGCAGTATTTT. The gene calls are TRBV7-2 and TRBJ2-3; D might be TRBD2 (5 bases). The CDR3 is 15 residues long. Germline assignment: CDR1 SGHTA and CDR2 FQGNSA. Trimming removed 2 bases at V and 3 bases at J, with 12 bases between.